The sequence of this T cell receptor (beta chain) was determined in a study of blood T cells in healthy people across ages. Study outcomes and limitations: More naive CD4+ cells and higher diversity were found in long-lived than in aged donors.

V was cut by 8 bases and J by 1 base, with 13 bases left in between. CDR1 is MGHDK, CDR2 SYGVNS, per germline. The CDR3 consists of 14 residues. Then a second PCR, running roughly 7 to 11 cycles, was carried out with a sample-barcoded 5' primer and a J-beta primer mix. TCRdb re-called the 5' RACE reads through MiXCR, storing one row per CDR3 protein. The sample has 980,000 or so distinct CDR3 sequences, about 48% seen once; the top ten hold roughly 12%. Whenever a sample was processed, at least 6.5 million PBMCs were isolated. A few counts support this clonotype. What it binds is not known. The chain is built from TRBV25-1 and TRBJ2-3, with D perhaps matching TRBD2 (5 bases). Sequenced: blood. The sequence was obtained from a man aged 25-45 years in good health. The DNA for the CDR3 is TGTGCCAGCGCCGGACTGCTTGGCACAGATACGCAGTATTTT. Amino acids: CASAGLLGTDTQYF.